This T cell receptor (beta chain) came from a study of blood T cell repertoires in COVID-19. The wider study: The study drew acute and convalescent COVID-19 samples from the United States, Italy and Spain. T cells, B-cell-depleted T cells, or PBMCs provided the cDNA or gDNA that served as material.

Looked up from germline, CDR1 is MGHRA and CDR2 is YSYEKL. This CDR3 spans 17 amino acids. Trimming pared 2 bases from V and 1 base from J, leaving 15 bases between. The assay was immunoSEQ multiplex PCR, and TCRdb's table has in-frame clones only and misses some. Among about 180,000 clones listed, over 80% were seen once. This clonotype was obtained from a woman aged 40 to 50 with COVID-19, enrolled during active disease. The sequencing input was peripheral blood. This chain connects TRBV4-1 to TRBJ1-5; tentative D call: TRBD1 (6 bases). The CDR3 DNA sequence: TGCGCCAGCAGCCAACCCGCAGGGGCTCGGAGCAATCAGCCCCAGCATTTT. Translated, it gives CASSQPAGARSNQPQHF.